The 17 T cell receptor beta chains presented below share a single source sample, sequenced in a study of cytomegalovirus exposure and HLA in healthy donors. The PCR contained 60 Vbeta and 13 Jbeta primers. Sequencing used immunoSEQ multiplex PCR; TCRdb keeps in-frame clones, though not all of them. The table has about 140,000 clones, 65% to 90% seen once. Source material: PBMCs. All receptors come from a female donor in good health and CMV-seronegative.

This clone has a single count. The CDR3 spells CASSSLTGGWREQYF. The CDR3, as DNA: TGTGCCAGCAGTTCTTTGACAGGGGGCTGGCGTGAGCAGTACTTC. The rearrangement uses TRBV6-5 and TRBJ2-7, with 10 bases aligning to TRBD1. With V trimmed by 4 bases and J by 7 bases, 10 bases remained unmatched. The germline V gene encodes CDR1 MNHEY and CDR2 SVGAGI. The CDR3 extends over 15 amino acids.

The rearrangement uses TRBV27 and TRBJ2-1; no definite D call. The CDR3 runs 14 residues. Germline V gene lookup returns CDR1 MNHEY and CDR2 SMNVEV (reference sequence). V was trimmed by 3 bases and J by 7 bases, leaving 13 bases between them. CDR3 amino acids: CASSFNGENNEQFF. The CDR3 DNA sequence: TGTGCCAGCAGTTTCAACGGTGAAAATAATGAGCAGTTCTTC.

The rearrangement links TRBV7-2 to TRBJ1-5; D is unclear. Germline V gives CDR1 SGHTA, CDR2 FQGNSA. Deletions cut 1 base from V and 2 bases from J, with 6 bases between. The CDR3 runs 14 residues. CDR3 sequence reads: CASSLVGGNQPQHF. The CDR3 DNA follows: TGTGCCAGCAGCTTAGTAGGAGGCAATCAGCCCCAGCATTTT.

The chain employs TRBV15 and TRBJ2-3; TRBD2 matches at 10 bases. From germline, CDR1 is LNHNV and CDR2 YYDKDF (reference sequence). With V trimmed by 3 bases and J by 5 bases, 5 bases remained unmatched. The CDR3 runs to 15 residues. CDR3 protein: CATSSLRTSGDTQYF. For the CDR3, the DNA is TGTGCCACCAGCAGCCTCAGGACTAGCGGAGATACGCAGTATTTT.

The chain uses TRBV5-1 and TRBJ2-7; D not certain. Trimming shortened V by 4 bases and J by 0 bases, and 11 bases separated the two germline ends. Looked up from germline, CDR1 is SGHRS and CDR2 is YFSETQ. This CDR3 is 14 amino acids long. The DNA of the CDR3 is TGCGCCAGCAGCAGAGAGGCCGTCTCCTACGAGCAGTACTTC. Residues: CASSREAVSYEQYF.

The V gene is TRBV2, the J gene TRBJ1-2, with 11 bases fitting TRBD1. The CDR3 is 17 residues long. Trimming at V came to 1 base and at J to 4 bases, leaving 8 bases not matched to a gene. Germline V gives CDR1 SNHLY, CDR2 FYNNEI. As DNA, the CDR3 is TGTGCCAGCAGTGAAGGAACCGGGACAGGGGGGGCCTATGGCTACACCTTC. This translates into CASSEGTGTGGAYGYTF.

The V call is TRBV15, the J call TRBJ2-1, with 8 positions matching TRBD1. V shed 5 bases, J shed 0 bases, and the junction held 6 bases outside the gene matches. This CDR3 has 16 amino acids. The germline gives CDR1 LNHNV, CDR2 YYDKDF (reference sequence). The CDR3 is CATSGYRGFSYNEQFF. CDR3 sequence (DNA): TGTGCCACCAGCGGGTACAGGGGGTTCTCCTACAATGAGCAGTTCTTC. Filled out from reference TRBV15 and TRBJ2-1, the complete variable domain reads DAMVIQNPRYQVTQFGKPVTLSCSQTLNHNVMYWYQQKSSQAPKLLFHYYDKDFNNEADTPDNFQSRRPNTSFCFLDIRSPGLGDTAMYLCATSGYRGFSYNEQFFGPGTRLTVL.

V usage is TRBV10-1 and J usage is TRBJ2-7, with D uncertain. Trimming shortened V by 2 bases and J by 5 bases, and 4 bases separated the two germline ends. Per the germline V gene, CDR1 is WNHNN and CDR2 is SYGVQD (reference sequence). The CDR3 has 11 residues. CDR3 sequence reads: CASSEGHEQYF. CDR3 nucleotide sequence: TGCGCCAGCAGTGAGGGGCACGAGCAGTACTTC.

The J gene is TRBJ1-4, the V gene TRBV6-5, with 7 bases identical to TRBD1. This CDR3 comprises 15 residues. Germline V gene sequence: CDR1 MNHEY, CDR2 SVGAGI. V shed 6 bases and J 3 bases; nucleotides not matched to a gene: 7. Here the CDR3 reads CASREPGQSNEKLFF. CDR3 coding DNA: TGTGCCAGCAGGGAACCGGGACAGTCTAATGAAAAACTGTTTTTT.

The chain uses TRBV19 and TRBJ1-5; D ambiguous. The germline CDR1 and CDR2 sequences are LNHDA and SQIVND (reference sequence). CDR3 size: 14 residues. V was trimmed by 6 bases and J by 0 bases, leaving 9 bases between them. CDR3 loop: CASRLTTSNQPQHF. The CDR3 DNA reads as TGTGCCAGTAGACTGACAACTAGCAATCAGCCCCAGCATTTT.

V is TRBV7-9 and J is TRBJ2-7, with 12 bases matching TRBD2. The CDR3 length is 17 residues. V lost 3 bases, J lost 2 bases, and 8 bases stayed unmatched. From germline, CDR1 is SEHNR and CDR2 FQNEAQ (reference sequence). Written as DNA, the CDR3 is TGTGCCAGCAGCTTCTTCCGGACTAGCGGGGCTACCTACGAGCAGTACTTC. This codes for CASSFFRTSGATYEQYF.

The chain employs TRBV13 and TRBJ2-7; D ambiguous. CDR1 is PRHDT, CDR2 FYEKMQ, per germline (reference sequence). This CDR3 contains 14 residues. Trimming stripped 0 bases from V and 2 bases from J, with 8 bases between. In DNA, the CDR3 is TGTGCCAGCAGCTTAGGGAGCCAAACCTACGAGCAGTACTTC. This gives the protein CASSLGSQTYEQYF.

CDR3 protein: CASSLTGSLYEQYF. Written as DNA, the CDR3 is TGCGCCAGCAGCCTGACAGGGTCCCTATACGAGCAGTACTTC. The J gene is TRBJ2-7, the V gene TRBV4-1; 7 nucleotides agree with TRBD1. The germline V gene has CDR1 MGHRA and CDR2 YSYEKL. V lost 4 bases, J lost 4 bases, and 7 bases stayed unmatched. This CDR3 region has 14 residues.

V usage is TRBV14 and J usage is TRBJ2-7; 8 bases fit TRBD1. Germline V gene data show CDR1 as SGHDN and CDR2 as FVKESK. CDR3 length: 15 residues. J gave up 5 bases and V 1 base, and 7 bases lay outside the gene matches. For the CDR3, the DNA is TGTGCCAGCAGCCAAGTGCGGGACAGGCCCCACGAGCAGTACTTC. Protein: CASSQVRDRPHEQYF.

The chain is built from TRBV2 and TRBJ1-5; D is perhaps TRBD1 (6 bases). The germline V gene encodes CDR1 SNHLY and CDR2 FYNNEI. The V and J ends lost 11 bases and 4 bases respectively, with 12 bases between them. CDR3 length: 12 amino acids. The CDR3 DNA sequence: TGTGCCTTGGGGGGGCGGAATCAGCCCCAGCATTTT. It codes for CALGGRNQPQHF.

This clone was observed a single time. The chain uses TRBV19 and TRBJ2-7; 10 nucleotides agree with TRBD2. This CDR3 spans 13 amino acids. V shed 8 bases and J 8 bases; nucleotides not matched to a gene: 9. Looked up from germline, CDR1 is LNHDA and CDR2 is SQIVND (reference sequence). CDR3 bases: TGTGCCAGTGGTACGGGACTAGCGCTTCAGCAGTACTTC. Translation gives CASGTGLALQQYF.

The chain joins TRBV6-4 to TRBJ2-1; TRBD2 matches 8 bases. The CDR3 spans 16 residues. J lost 9 bases, V lost 2 bases, and 12 bases had no gene match. Germline CDR1 MRHNA, CDR2 SNTAGT. As DNA, the CDR3 is TGTGCCAGCAGTGACCTTCCCGGTAGCGGGAATGCTGAGCAGTTCTTC. It specifies CASSDLPGSGNAEQFF.